This T cell receptor (beta chain) was found in a study of cytomegalovirus exposure and HLA in healthy donors. General study findings and limits: Relative to equally common others, HLA-associated TCR beta chains showed greater clonal expansion in a later analysis.

PCR used 60 Vbeta primers and 13 Jbeta primers. Using immunoSEQ multiplex PCR, the repertoire was profiled, and TCRdb retains in-frame clones only, with some absent. This table holds about 170,000 clones, around 80% found once. The CDR3 is 15 amino acids. The germline V and J ends were trimmed by 6 bases and 4 bases, with 17 bases remaining between them. CDR1 and CDR2 from the germline V gene are SGHTA and FQGNSA. About this clone itself: Its antigen is unidentified.

The source of this sequence is a woman aged 45 to 65 in good health and CMV-seropositive. This rearrangement joins TRBV7-2 to TRBJ2-3, with a weak D call TRBD2 (6 bases). The sequenced material came from PBMCs. The CDR3 is CASSHSSALPDTQYF. Here the CDR3 DNA reads TGTGCCAGCAGTCACTCTAGCGCCCTGCCAGATACGCAGTATTTT.